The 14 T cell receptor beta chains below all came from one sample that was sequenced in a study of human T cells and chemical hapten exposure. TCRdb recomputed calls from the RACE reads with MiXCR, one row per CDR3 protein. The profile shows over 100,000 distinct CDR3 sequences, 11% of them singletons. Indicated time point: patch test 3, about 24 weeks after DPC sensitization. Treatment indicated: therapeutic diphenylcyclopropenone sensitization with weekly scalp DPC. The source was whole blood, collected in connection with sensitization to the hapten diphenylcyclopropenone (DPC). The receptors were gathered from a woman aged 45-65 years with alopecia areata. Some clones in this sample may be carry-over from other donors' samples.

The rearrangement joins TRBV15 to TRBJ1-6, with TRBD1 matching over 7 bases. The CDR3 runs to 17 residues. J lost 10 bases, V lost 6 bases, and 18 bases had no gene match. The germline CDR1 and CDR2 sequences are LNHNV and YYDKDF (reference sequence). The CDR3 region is CATRPQWHRGGESPLHF. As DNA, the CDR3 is TGTGCCACCAGACCGCAGTGGCACAGGGGTGGTGAGTCACCCCTCCACTTT.

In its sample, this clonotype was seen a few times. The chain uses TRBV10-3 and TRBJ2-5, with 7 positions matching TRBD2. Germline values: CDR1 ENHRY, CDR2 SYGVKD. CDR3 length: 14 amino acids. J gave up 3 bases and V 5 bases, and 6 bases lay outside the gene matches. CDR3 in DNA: TGTGCCATCAGTAATACTAGCGTGAAAGAGACCCAGTACTTC. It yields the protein CAISNTSVKETQYF.

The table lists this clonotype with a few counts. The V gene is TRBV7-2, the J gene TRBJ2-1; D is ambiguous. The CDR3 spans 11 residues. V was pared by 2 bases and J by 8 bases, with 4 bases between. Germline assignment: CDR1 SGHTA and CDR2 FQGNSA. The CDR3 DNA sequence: TGTGCCAGCAGCTTAAAGGATGAGCAGTTCTTC. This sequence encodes CASSLKDEQFF.

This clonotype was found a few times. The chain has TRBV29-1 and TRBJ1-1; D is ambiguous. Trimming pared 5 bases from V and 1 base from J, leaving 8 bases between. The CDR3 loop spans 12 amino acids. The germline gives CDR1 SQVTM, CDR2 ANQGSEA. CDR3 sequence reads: CSVSGQNTEAFF. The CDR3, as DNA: TGCAGCGTTTCCGGCCAGAACACTGAAGCTTTCTTT.

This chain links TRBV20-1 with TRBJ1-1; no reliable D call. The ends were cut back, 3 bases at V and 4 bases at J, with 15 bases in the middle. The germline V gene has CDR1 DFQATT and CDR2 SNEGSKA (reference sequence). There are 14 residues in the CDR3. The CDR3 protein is CSASLRGGLTEAFF. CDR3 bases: TGCAGTGCTAGTCTACGGGGAGGACTCACTGAAGCTTTCTTT.

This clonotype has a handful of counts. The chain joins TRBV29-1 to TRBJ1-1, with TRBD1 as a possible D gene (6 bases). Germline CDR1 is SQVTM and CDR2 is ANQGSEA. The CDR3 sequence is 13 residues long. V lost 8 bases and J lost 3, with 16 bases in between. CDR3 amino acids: CSPSLAGDTEAFF. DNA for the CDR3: TGCAGCCCCTCGCTCGCAGGGGACACTGAAGCTTTCTTT.

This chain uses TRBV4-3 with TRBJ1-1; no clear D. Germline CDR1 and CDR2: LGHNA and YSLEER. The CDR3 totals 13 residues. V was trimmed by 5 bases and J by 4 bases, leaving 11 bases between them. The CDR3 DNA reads TGCGCCAGCAGCTGGACGGGGTCCACTGAAGCTTTCTTT. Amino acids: CASSWTGSTEAFF.

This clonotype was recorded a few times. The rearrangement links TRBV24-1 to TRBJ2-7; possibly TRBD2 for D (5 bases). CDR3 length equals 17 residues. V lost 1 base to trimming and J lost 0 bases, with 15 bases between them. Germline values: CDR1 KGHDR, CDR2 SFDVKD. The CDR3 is CATSDLEPGEYSYEQYF. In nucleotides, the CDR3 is TGTGCCACCAGTGATTTAGAGCCCGGGGAGTACTCCTACGAGCAGTACTTC.

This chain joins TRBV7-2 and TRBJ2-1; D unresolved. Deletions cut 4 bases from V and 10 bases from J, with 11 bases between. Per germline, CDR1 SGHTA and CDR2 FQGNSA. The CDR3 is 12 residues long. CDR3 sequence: CASSSYLGEQFF. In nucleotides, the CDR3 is TGTGCCAGCAGCTCATATCTAGGGGAGCAGTTCTTC.

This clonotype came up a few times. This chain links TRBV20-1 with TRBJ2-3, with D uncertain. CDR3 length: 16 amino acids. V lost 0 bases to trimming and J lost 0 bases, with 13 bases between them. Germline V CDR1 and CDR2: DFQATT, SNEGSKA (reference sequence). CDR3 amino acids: CSARDSGRLSTDTQYF. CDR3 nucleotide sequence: TGCAGTGCTAGAGATTCCGGCCGTCTTAGCACAGATACGCAGTATTTT.

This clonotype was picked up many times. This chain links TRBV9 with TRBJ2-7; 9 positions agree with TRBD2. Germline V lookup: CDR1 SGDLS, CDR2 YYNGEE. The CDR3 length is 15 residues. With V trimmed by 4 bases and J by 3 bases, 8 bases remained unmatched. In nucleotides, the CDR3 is TGTGCCAGCAGCCTCGGAGGTAGCGGGGGCTACGAGCAGTACTTC. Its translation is CASSLGGSGGYEQYF. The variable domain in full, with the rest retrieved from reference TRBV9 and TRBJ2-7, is DSGVTQTPKHLITATGQRVTLRCSPRSGDLSVYWYQQSLDQGLQFLIQYYNGEERAKGNILERFSAQQFPDLHSELNLSSLELGDSALYFCASSLGGSGGYEQYFGPGTRLTVT.

In DNA form, the CDR3 reads TGTGCCACCAGTGATTGGTCTCTCTCGGAGGCCACAGATACGCAGTATTTT. Amino acid sequence: CATSDWSLSEATDTQYF. This chain joins TRBV24-1 and TRBJ2-3; tentative D call: TRBD2 (5 bases). The CDR3 contains 17 residues. V was clipped by 2 bases and J by 2 bases, with 16 bases between them. Germline values: CDR1 KGHDR, CDR2 SFDVKD.

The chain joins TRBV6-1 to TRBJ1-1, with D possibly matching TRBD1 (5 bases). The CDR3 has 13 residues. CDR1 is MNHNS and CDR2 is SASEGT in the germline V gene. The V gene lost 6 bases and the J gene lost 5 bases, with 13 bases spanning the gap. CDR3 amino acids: CASREGIWTEAFF. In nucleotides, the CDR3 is TGTGCCAGCAGGGAGGGGATTTGGACTGAAGCTTTCTTT.

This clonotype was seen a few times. CDR3 region: CASSLGSLAATDTQYF. The CDR3 DNA follows: TGTGCCAGCAGCTTAGGATCACTAGCGGCGACAGATACGCAGTATTTT. The chain recombines TRBV7-2 with TRBJ2-3; 8 positions agree with TRBD2. The CDR3 is made up of 16 amino acids. V dropped 1 base and J dropped 3; count of bases not matched to a gene: 6. CDR1 SGHTA and CDR2 FQGNSA come from the germline V gene. Combining the CDR3 with reference TRBV7-2 and TRBJ2-3 gives the whole variable domain GAGVSQSPSNKVTEKGKDVELRCDPISGHTALYWYRQSLGQGLEFLIYFQGNSAPDKSGLPSDRFSAERTGGSVSTLTIQRTQQEDSAVYLCASSLGSLAATDTQYFGPGTRLTVL.